Sequencing of this T cell receptor (beta chain) was carried out in a study of T cell clones after liver transplantation. Measured with immunoSEQ multiplex PCR; TCRdb has only the in-frame clones, and not every one. Here the sample spans 80,000 or so clones, roughly 80% being singletons. The CDR3 runs 16 residues. Notes on this clone: Its antigen is as yet unknown.

Notes on the study in general: Graft donor-reactive T cells possibly entered the graft instead of undergoing deletion.

The chain carries TRBV21-1 and TRBJ2-1; TRBD1, as called in the table, went unchecked against the DNA. TRBV21-1 is a recognized pseudogene. The material was CD4+ T cells from blood, obtained 46 months after liver transplant. This sequence was found in a human patient who received a liver transplant. Some of the T cells might come from the graft donor. Written as DNA, the CDR3 is TGTGCCAACCCACCCCCGGGACAGAGCTCCTACAATGAGCAGTTCTTC. Its translation: CANPPPGQSSYNEQFF.